Below, 26 T cell receptor beta chains from the same sample are listed, as sequenced in a study of cytomegalovirus exposure and HLA in healthy donors. Use of 60 Vbeta and 13 Jbeta primers characterized the PCR. The protocol was immunoSEQ multiplex PCR, while the TCRdb copy is restricted to in-frame clones and leaves out a portion. The sample table sets out about 140,000 clones. The sample taken for sequencing was PBMCs. Every receptor here comes from a male donor in good health and CMV-seronegative.

V usage is TRBV30 and J usage is TRBJ1-6, with 7 bases aligning to TRBD1. The CDR3 runs 15 residues. The ends lost 0 bases at V and 6 bases at J; junction bases unmatched: 5. Germline V lookup: CDR1 GTSNPN, CDR2 SVGIG (reference sequence). The CDR3 here is CAWSVRQGANSPLHF. In DNA form, the CDR3 reads TGTGCCTGGAGTGTCAGACAGGGAGCTAATTCACCCCTCCACTTT.

V and J are TRBV19 and TRBJ2-2; 13 bases line up with TRBD2. Looked up from germline, CDR1 is LNHDA and CDR2 is SQIVND (reference sequence). With V trimmed by 3 bases and J by 3 bases, 4 bases remained unmatched. The CDR3 length is 17 residues. The CDR3 DNA reads TGTGCCAGTAGTATGCTCGGACTAGCGGGAGACACCGGGGAGCTGTTTTTT. It codes for CASSMLGLAGDTGELFF.

The CDR3, as DNA: TGTGCCAGCAGCTTATCTGTAGCGGGAGCGAATGAGCAGTTCTTC. It yields the protein CASSLSVAGANEQFF. The rearrangement joins TRBV7-9 to TRBJ2-1; 9 bases align to TRBD2. The CDR3 runs to 15 residues. Germline CDR1 SEHNR, CDR2 FQNEAQ (reference sequence). The V segment lost 2 bases and the J segment 7 bases; nucleotides outside the gene matches: 6.

The chain joins TRBV29-1 to TRBJ1-2; D remains unclear. Trimming stripped 6 bases from V and 5 bases from J, with 25 bases between. This CDR3 has 16 amino acids. In germline, CDR1 is SQVTM, CDR2 ANQGSEA. In DNA form, the CDR3 reads TGCAGCGTACTGAACCGGGAACCCGCTATCCTTTATGGCTACACCTTC. Translated, it gives CSVLNREPAILYGYTF.

The chain has TRBV7-9 and TRBJ1-5; D is possibly TRBD1 (5 bases). The germline V and J ends were trimmed by 2 bases and 4 bases, with 12 bases remaining between them. CDR3 length equals 15 residues. Germline CDR1 reads SEHNR; CDR2 reads FQNEAQ (reference sequence). CDR3 nucleotide sequence: TGTGCCAGCAGCTTATGGGTAGGGGTTAATCAGCCCCAGCATTTT. Its protein product is CASSLWVGVNQPQHF. Filled out from reference TRBV7-9 and TRBJ1-5, the complete variable domain reads DTGVSQNPRHKITKRGQNVTFRCDPISEHNRLYWYRQTLGQGPEFLTYFQNEAQLEKSRLLSDRFSAERPKGSFSTLEIQRTEQGDSAMYLCASSLWVGVNQPQHFGDGTRLSIL.

The chain employs TRBV27 and TRBJ1-1; 7 nucleotides match TRBD1. The CDR3 has 19 residues. Looked up from germline, CDR1 is MNHEY and CDR2 is SMNVEV (reference sequence). V lost 2 bases, J lost 1 base, and 16 bases stayed unmatched. CDR3 loop: CASSLSSSADRRSNTEAFF. The CDR3 bases are TGTGCCAGCAGTTTAAGTAGTTCGGCGGACAGGCGATCGAACACTGAAGCTTTCTTT.

The V gene is TRBV6-1, the J gene TRBJ2-1; perhaps TRBD2 as D (7 bases). Trimming stripped 10 bases from V and 1 base from J, with 14 bases between. The CDR3 has 14 residues. CDR1 and CDR2 (germline): MNHNS, SASEGT. CDR3 DNA: TGTGCCACCTCCGGGGGGCTTTCCTACAATGAGCAGTTCTTC. Its translation: CATSGGLSYNEQFF.

The chain carries TRBV6-5 and TRBJ2-3; no firm D call. Trimming removed 2 bases from V and 2 bases from J, with 11 bases in between. The V gene's germline CDR1 is MNHEY and CDR2 SVGAGI. The CDR3 consists of 15 residues. The CDR3 loop reads CASSYMGSYTDTQYF. The CDR3 coding sequence is TGTGCCAGCAGTTACATGGGCTCGTACACAGATACGCAGTATTTT.

The J gene is TRBJ1-2, the V gene TRBV19; TRBD1 agrees at 9 bases. After removal of 2 bases from V and 4 bases from J, the junction contained 2 bases not matched to a gene. This CDR3 has 14 amino acids. Germline CDR1 is LNHDA and CDR2 is SQIVND (reference sequence). The CDR3 DNA is TGTGCCAGTAGTATAACAGGGGGCGGCTATGGCTACACCTTC. It codes for CASSITGGGYGYTF.

The gene calls are TRBV4-3 and TRBJ2-7, with 7 positions matching TRBD1. CDR1 and CDR2 (germline): LGHNA, YSLEER. The trim removed 3 bases at V and 3 bases at J, leaving 2 bases unmatched. CDR3 length: 13 residues. The CDR3 DNA sequence: TGCGCCAGCAGCCATTCAGGGGGCTACGAGCAGTACTTC. It yields the protein CASSHSGGYEQYF.

The J gene is TRBJ1-2, the V gene TRBV6-5; unclear D gene. Germline loops: CDR1 MNHEY, CDR2 SVGAGI. There are 13 residues in the CDR3. Trimming took 6 bases from V and 8 from J, leaving 16 bases between them. The CDR3 reads CASSQATLRGYTF. The CDR3 DNA reads as TGTGCCAGCAGCCAAGCGACCCTTCGAGGCTACACCTTC.

The V and J genes are TRBV4-2 and TRBJ1-6; 7 bases align to TRBD1. V trimming: 4 bases; J trimming: 0 bases; junction bases outside the gene matches: 3. The CDR3 consists of 16 residues. Germline V gene sequence: CDR1 LGHNA, CDR2 YNFKEQ. The CDR3 DNA reads TGTGCCAGCAGCCCGACAGGGAGCTCCTATAATTCACCCCTCCACTTT. Residues: CASSPTGSSYNSPLHF.

The chain couples TRBV30 to TRBJ1-5; TRBD1 is a possible D gene (5 bases). The CDR3 is made up of 12 amino acids. With 4 bases removed from V and 7 bases from J, the gap between germline ends came to 11 bases. Per germline, CDR1 GTSNPN and CDR2 SVGIG (reference sequence). The DNA of the CDR3 is TGTGCCTGGAAGCAGGGAAACCAGCCCCAGCATTTT. This codes for CAWKQGNQPQHF.

This chain uses TRBV5-6 with TRBJ1-1; 9 bases are shared with TRBD1. V lost 4 bases to trimming and J lost 4 bases; unmatched junction nucleotides: 5. Germline assignment: CDR1 SGHDT and CDR2 YYEEEE. The CDR3 is made up of 14 amino acids. As DNA, the CDR3 is TGTGCCAGCAGCCCTGACAGGGGGAGCACTGAAGCTTTCTTT. Translated, it gives CASSPDRGSTEAFF.

The rearrangement joins TRBV5-4 to TRBJ2-7, with 9 positions matching TRBD2. Germline V gene data show CDR1 as SGHNT and CDR2 as YYREEE (reference sequence). Unmatched junction bases numbered 10, after V lost 4 bases and J lost 2 bases. The CDR3 covers 16 residues. CDR3 loop: CASSLTGGGAPYEQYF. The CDR3 bases are TGTGCCAGCAGCCTGACCGGCGGGGGGGCCCCCTACGAGCAGTACTTC. The full variable domain, in which reference TRBV5-4 and TRBJ2-7 provide the parts outside the CDR3, is ETGVTQSPTHLIKTRGQQVTLRCSSQSGHNTVSWYQQALGQGPQFIFQYYREEENGRGNFPPRFSGLQFPNYSSELNVNALELDDSALYLCASSLTGGGAPYEQYFGPGTRLTVT.

The genes are TRBV6-6 and TRBJ1-2; D gene unclear. This CDR3 is 15 amino acids long. The germline CDR1 and CDR2 sequences are MNHNY and SVGAGI (reference sequence). V dropped 2 bases and J dropped 3 bases, with 13 bases sitting between them. The CDR3 protein is CASSYESESHYGYTF. Written as DNA, the CDR3 is TGTGCCAGCAGTTACGAGTCGGAGAGCCACTATGGCTACACCTTC.

The rearrangement uses TRBV6-1 and TRBJ1-1; no clear D. There are 13 residues in the CDR3. Germline CDR1 reads MNHNS; CDR2 reads SASEGT. V was cut by 0 bases and J by 7 bases, with 9 bases left in between. The CDR3 loop reads CASSEALGFEAFF. CDR3 DNA: TGTGCCAGCAGTGAAGCGCTGGGCTTTGAAGCTTTCTTT.

J is TRBJ2-7 and V is TRBV25-1, with D perhaps matching TRBD1 (7 bases). Germline values: CDR1 MGHDK, CDR2 SYGVNS. V dropped 4 bases and J dropped 2 bases, with 12 bases sitting between them. There are 14 residues in the CDR3. Written as DNA, the CDR3 is TGTGCCAGCAGTGGACAGGGAGGCACCTACGAGCAGTACTTC. This gives the protein CASSGQGGTYEQYF.

This chain uses TRBV5-8 with TRBJ2-3; 9 bases agree with TRBD2. The CDR3 is 15 residues long. V trimming: 4 bases; J trimming: 5 bases; junction bases outside the gene matches: 8. Germline CDR1 is SGHTS and CDR2 is YDEGEE. The CDR3 DNA sequence: TGTGCCAGCAGCCCAGCGGGACTAGCAAAAGATACGCAGTATTTT. Amino acid sequence: CASSPAGLAKDTQYF.

V usage is TRBV28 and J usage is TRBJ2-7; TRBD1 matches at 7 bases. Germline V gene sequence: CDR1 MDHEN, CDR2 SYDVKM. V shed 3 bases and J 4 bases; nucleotides not matched to a gene: 9. The CDR3 is made up of 15 amino acids. The CDR3 DNA reads as TGTGCCAGCAGTTTGGGGGTAGGGGGCACGTACGAGCAGTACTTC. Encoded protein: CASSLGVGGTYEQYF.

The chain joins TRBV30 to TRBJ1-4; tentative D call: TRBD1 (6 bases). The germline gives CDR1 GTSNPN, CDR2 SVGIG (reference sequence). V lost 5 bases, J lost 3 bases, and 10 bases lay in between. CDR3 length: 13 residues. The CDR3 sequence: CAWEGVSNEKLFF. The CDR3, as DNA: TGTGCCTGGGAGGGGGTTTCTAATGAAAAACTGTTTTTT.

The chain has TRBV19 and TRBJ1-5; TRBD1 agrees at 11 bases. V gave up 8 bases and J gave up 2 bases; unmatched junction bases: 17. Germline assignment: CDR1 LNHDA and CDR2 SQIVND (reference sequence). The CDR3 is 19 residues long. This CDR3 is CASQIKGQGAVIGNQPQHF. The CDR3 coding sequence is TGTGCCAGTCAGATAAAAGGACAGGGGGCAGTTATTGGCAATCAGCCCCAGCATTTT.

The V gene is TRBV5-1, the J gene TRBJ1-5; 7 bases are shared with TRBD1. The CDR3 is 14 amino acids. The V and J ends lost 2 bases and 4 bases, in that order; junction bases with no gene match: 3. CDR1 is SGHRS and CDR2 is YFSETQ in the germline V gene. DNA for the CDR3: TGCGCCAGCAGCTTACAGGGGTTGAATCAGCCCCAGCATTTT. Its translation: CASSLQGLNQPQHF.

CDR3 sequence (DNA): TGTGCCAGCACGCAACAGGGGGGGATAGATGGCTACACCTTC. Protein: CASTQQGGIDGYTF. This chain joins TRBV7-9 and TRBJ1-2; TRBD1 matches 8 bases. There are 14 residues in the CDR3. The germline CDR1 and CDR2 sequences are SEHNR and FQNEAQ (reference sequence). V trimming: 7 bases; J trimming: 6 bases; junction bases outside the gene matches: 10.

V gene TRBV18 combines with J gene TRBJ2-7, with 9 bases matching TRBD1. CDR1 KGHSH and CDR2 LQKENI come from the germline V gene. This CDR3 is built from 14 residues. V shed 6 bases, J shed 6 bases, and the junction held 9 bases outside the gene matches. For the CDR3, the DNA is TGTGCCAGCTCGTTGACAGGGGGAGGAAGCGAGCAGTACTTC. Translating gives CASSLTGGGSEQYF.

The chain uses TRBV10-3 and TRBJ2-2; no reliable D call. Germline V lookup: CDR1 ENHRY, CDR2 SYGVKD. This CDR3 has 17 amino acids. V lost 3 bases to trimming and J lost 4 bases, with 18 bases between them. CDR3 nucleotides: TGTGCCATCAGTGATCCCTTAGACACCAGTGGCACCGGGGAGCTGTTTTTT. Translating gives CAISDPLDTSGTGELFF.